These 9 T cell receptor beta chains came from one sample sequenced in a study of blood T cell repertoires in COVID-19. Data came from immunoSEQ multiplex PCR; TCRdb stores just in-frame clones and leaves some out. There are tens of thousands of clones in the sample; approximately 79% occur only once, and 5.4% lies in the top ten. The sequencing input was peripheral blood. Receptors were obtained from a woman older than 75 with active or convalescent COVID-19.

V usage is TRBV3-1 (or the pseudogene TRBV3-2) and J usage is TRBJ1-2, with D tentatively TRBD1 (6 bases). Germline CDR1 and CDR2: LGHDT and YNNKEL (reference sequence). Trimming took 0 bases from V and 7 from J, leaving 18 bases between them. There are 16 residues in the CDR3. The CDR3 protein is CASSQDAGVGRIGYTF. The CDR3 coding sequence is TGTGCCAGCAGCCAAGATGCAGGGGTAGGAAGGATTGGCTACACCTTC.

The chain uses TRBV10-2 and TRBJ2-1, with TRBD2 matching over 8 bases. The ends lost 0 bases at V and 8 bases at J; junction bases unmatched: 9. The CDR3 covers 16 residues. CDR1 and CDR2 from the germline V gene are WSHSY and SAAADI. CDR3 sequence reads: CASSESTGGAFDEQFF. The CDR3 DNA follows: TGCGCCAGCAGTGAGTCGACGGGGGGGGCCTTTGATGAGCAGTTCTTC.

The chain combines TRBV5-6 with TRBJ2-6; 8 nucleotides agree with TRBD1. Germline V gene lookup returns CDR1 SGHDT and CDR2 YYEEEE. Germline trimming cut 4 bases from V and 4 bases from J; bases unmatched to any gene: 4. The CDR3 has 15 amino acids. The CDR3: CASSQTGAGANVLTF. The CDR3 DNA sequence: TGTGCCAGCAGCCAGACAGGGGCCGGGGCCAACGTCCTGACTTTC.

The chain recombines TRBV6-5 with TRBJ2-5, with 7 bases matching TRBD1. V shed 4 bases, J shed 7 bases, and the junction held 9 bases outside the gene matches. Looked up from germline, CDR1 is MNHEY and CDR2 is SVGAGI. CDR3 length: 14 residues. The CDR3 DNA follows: TGTGCCAGCAGTTCCAACCACAGGGGAGCGACCCAGTACTTC. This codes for CASSSNHRGATQYF.

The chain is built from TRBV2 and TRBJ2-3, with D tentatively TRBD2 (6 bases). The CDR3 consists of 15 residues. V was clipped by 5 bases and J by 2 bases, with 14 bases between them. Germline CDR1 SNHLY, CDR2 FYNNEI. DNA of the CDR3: TGTGCCAGCAGTCCGGGACTTCTGGACACAGATACGCAGTATTTT. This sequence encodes CASSPGLLDTDTQYF.

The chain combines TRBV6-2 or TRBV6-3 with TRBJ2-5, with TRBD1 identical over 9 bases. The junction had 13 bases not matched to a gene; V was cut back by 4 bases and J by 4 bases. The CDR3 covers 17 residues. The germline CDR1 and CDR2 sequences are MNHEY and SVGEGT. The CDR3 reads CASSSVGQGMRGETQYF. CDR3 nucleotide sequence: TGTGCCAGCAGTTCTGTGGGACAGGGTATGCGCGGAGAGACCCAGTACTTC.

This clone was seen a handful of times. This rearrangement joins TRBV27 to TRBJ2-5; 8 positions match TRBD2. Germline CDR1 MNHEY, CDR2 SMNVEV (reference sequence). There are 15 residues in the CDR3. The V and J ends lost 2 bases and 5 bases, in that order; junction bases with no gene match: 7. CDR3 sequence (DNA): TGTGCCAGCAGTTTAAGGGCGGGAGGTTTGGAGACCCAGTACTTC. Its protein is CASSLRAGGLETQYF.

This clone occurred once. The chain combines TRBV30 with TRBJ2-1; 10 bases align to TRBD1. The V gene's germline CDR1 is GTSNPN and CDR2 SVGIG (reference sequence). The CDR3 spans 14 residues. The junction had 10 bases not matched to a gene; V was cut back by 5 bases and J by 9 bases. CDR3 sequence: CAWGRDRGLGEQFF. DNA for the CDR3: TGTGCCTGGGGCCGGGACAGGGGATTGGGTGAGCAGTTCTTC.

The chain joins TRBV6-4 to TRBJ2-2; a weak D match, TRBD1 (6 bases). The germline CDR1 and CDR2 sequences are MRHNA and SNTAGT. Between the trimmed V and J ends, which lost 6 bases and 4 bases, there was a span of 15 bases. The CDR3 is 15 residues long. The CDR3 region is CASRKHQGPTGELFF. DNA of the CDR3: TGTGCCAGCAGAAAGCATCAGGGGCCCACCGGGGAGCTGTTTTTT.